The present entry profiles one T cell receptor (beta chain) with its context. This CDR3 has 11 amino acids. The V and J ends lost 2 bases and 7 bases respectively, with 6 bases between them. Per the germline V gene, CDR1 is SEHNR and CDR2 is FQNEAQ (reference sequence). This specimen belongs to a study of blood T cell repertoires in COVID-19. Background on the study: Specimens from acute and convalescent COVID-19 originated in the United States, Italy and Spain. PBMCs, B-cell-depleted T cells, or T cells provided the cDNA or gDNA that made up the material.

Methods used by the authors: Researchers report that nucleated cell counts were estimated from reference gene primer amplification. Profiling relied on immunoSEQ multiplex PCR, and the TCRdb table lists in-frame clones only, not all of them. The V and J calls and clone size were taken over from that table, and D and trimming were inferred from the DNA. The table has about 120,000 clones, around 88% seen once. The sequencing sample was made of peripheral blood. This sequence joins TRBV7-9 and TRBJ2-7; D might be TRBD1 (5 bases). The sequence came from a woman aged 50 to 60 with active or convalescent COVID-19. The CDR3 loop is CASSLNREQYF. The CDR3 DNA sequence: TGTGCCAGCAGCTTAAACAGGGAGCAGTACTTC.